These 20 T cell receptor beta chains were sequenced from one sample in a study of blood T cell repertoires in COVID-19. This table comes from immunoSEQ multiplex PCR, and its TCRdb copy is limited to in-frame clones, with some not included. The sample carries about 100,000 clones, roughly nine tenths recorded once. Sequences were obtained from peripheral blood. Source of these receptors: a man between 60 and 70 years old with acute or convalescent COVID-19.

The chain carries TRBV10-3 and TRBJ1-2, with no clear D. The CDR3 extends over 13 amino acids. CDR1 and CDR2 from the germline V gene are ENHRY and SYGVKD. Deletions cut 3 bases from V and 6 bases from J, with 11 bases between. CDR3 residues: CAISDWGGNGYTF. Here the CDR3 DNA reads TGTGCCATCAGTGACTGGGGAGGCAATGGCTACACCTTC.

The V gene is TRBV6-1, the J gene TRBJ2-5, with 8 nucleotides matching TRBD2. The CDR3 has 14 amino acids. Germline values: CDR1 MNHNS, CDR2 SASEGT. V lost 2 bases, J lost 4 bases, and 3 bases stayed unmatched. CDR3 sequence: CASSENSGRETQYF. The CDR3 nucleotides read TGTGCCAGCAGTGAAAACAGCGGGAGAGAGACCCAGTACTTC.

The chain recombines TRBV7-3 with TRBJ1-1, with D unclear. Trimming left V 2 bases short and J 2 bases short, with 6 bases between. This CDR3 contains 13 residues. Looked up from germline, CDR1 is SGHTA and CDR2 is FQGTGA. As DNA, the CDR3 is TGTGCCAGCAGCTTAGCGCCAAACACTGAAGCTTTCTTT. This codes for CASSLAPNTEAFF.

CDR3 sequence: CASSQEFAGTDTQYF. Here the CDR3 DNA reads TGTGCCAGCAGCCAAGAGTTTGCGGGAACAGATACGCAGTATTTT. V is TRBV4-2 and J is TRBJ2-3; D is perhaps TRBD2 (6 bases). The germline V gene has CDR1 LGHNA and CDR2 YNFKEQ. Trimming shortened V by 0 bases and J by 3 bases, and 10 bases separated the two germline ends. The CDR3 has 15 amino acids.

The CDR3, as DNA: TGTGCCAGCAGTTTATCAGGGACAGGAAATGGCTACACCTTC. Translating it yields CASSLSGTGNGYTF. The V call is TRBV27, the J call TRBJ1-2, with 8 bases lining up with TRBD1. Germline V gives CDR1 MNHEY, CDR2 SMNVEV (reference sequence). The CDR3 totals 14 residues. With 0 bases clipped from V and 6 bases from J, the junction kept 3 bases outside the gene matches.

The rearrangement links TRBV30 to TRBJ2-1; TRBD2 matches 9 bases. Germline-derived CDR1 and CDR2 are GTSNPN and SVGIG (reference sequence). This CDR3 spans 16 amino acids. J gave up 6 bases and V 0 bases, and 9 bases lay outside the gene matches. CDR3 residues: CAWSVELAGVGNEQFF. DNA for the CDR3: TGTGCCTGGAGTGTAGAGTTAGCGGGAGTTGGCAATGAGCAGTTCTTC.

The chain combines TRBV2 with TRBJ1-1, with 7 nucleotides matching TRBD1. This CDR3 is 13 amino acids long. V shed 6 bases and J 8 bases; nucleotides not matched to a gene: 9. Per germline, CDR1 SNHLY and CDR2 FYNNEI. In DNA form, the CDR3 reads TGTGCCAGCAGCGATCCGGGACAGACCGAAGCTTTCTTT. As protein: CASSDPGQTEAFF. Full variable domain (rest looked up from reference TRBV2 and TRBJ1-1): EPEVTQTPSHQVTQMGQEVILRCVPISNHLYFYWYRQILGQKVEFLVSFYNNEISEKSEIFDDQFSVERPDGSNFTLKIRSTKLEDSAMYFCASSDPGQTEAFFGQGTRLTVV.

This chain joins TRBV18 and TRBJ1-4, with a weak D call TRBD1 (5 bases). Germline loops: CDR1 KGHSH, CDR2 LQKENI. The CDR3 extends over 13 amino acids. V was trimmed by 1 base and J by 8 bases, leaving 8 bases between them. The CDR3 coding sequence is TGTGCCAGCTCACCACGGGGGGAAGAAAAACTGTTTTTT. Protein sequence: CASSPRGEEKLFF.

The chain carries TRBV9 and TRBJ1-5; D is possibly TRBD1 (5 bases). The germline V gene has CDR1 SGDLS and CDR2 YYNGEE. CDR3 size: 13 residues. V lost 2 bases to trimming and J lost 3 bases, with 6 bases between them. CDR3 region: CASSVDTNQPQHF. The CDR3 nucleotides read TGTGCCAGCAGCGTGGACACCAATCAGCCCCAGCATTTT. Full variable domain (missing parts from reference TRBV9 and TRBJ1-5): DSGVTQTPKHLITATGQRVTLRCSPRSGDLSVYWYQQSLDQGLQFLIQYYNGEERAKGNILERFSAQQFPDLHSELNLSSLELGDSALYFCASSVDTNQPQHFGDGTRLSIL.

The rearrangement uses TRBV27 and TRBJ1-4; D not certain. V shed 3 bases and J shed 8 bases, with 7 bases lying between them. The CDR3 is 12 residues long. Germline CDR1 and CDR2: MNHEY and SMNVEV (reference sequence). The DNA of the CDR3 is TGTGCCAGCAGTTTTCCAGGAGAAAAACTGTTTTTT. This sequence encodes CASSFPGEKLFF.

This sequence joins TRBV5-6 and TRBJ1-2; the match to TRBD1 covers 7 bases. CDR1 is SGHDT, CDR2 YYEEEE, per germline. This CDR3 spans 13 amino acids. V was clipped by 4 bases and J by 8 bases; unmatched bases: 8. CDR3 amino acids: CASSRDRAQGYTF. The CDR3 DNA follows: TGTGCCAGCAGCCGTGACAGGGCGCAGGGCTACACCTTC. The full variable domain, its missing parts supplied by reference TRBV5-6 and TRBJ1-2, is DAGVTQSPTHLIKTRGQQVTLRCSPKSGHDTVSWYQQALGQGPQFIFQYYEEEERQRGNFPDRFSGHQFPNYSSELNVNALLLGDSALYLCASSRDRAQGYTFGSGTRLTVV.

The chain links TRBV6-6 to TRBJ2-3; D perhaps matches TRBD2 (6 bases). Trimming left V 0 bases short and J 0 bases short, with 10 bases between. The CDR3 totals 16 residues. From germline, CDR1 is MNHNY and CDR2 SVGAGI (reference sequence). The CDR3 coding sequence is TGTGCCAGCAGTTACTCTCATAGCGGTAGCACAGATACGCAGTATTTT. It yields the protein CASSYSHSGSTDTQYF.

The genes are TRBV12-3 or TRBV12-4 and TRBJ2-7; 7 bases are shared with TRBD2. The CDR3 covers 13 residues. J gave up 6 bases and V 7 bases, and 9 bases lay outside the gene matches. In DNA form, the CDR3 reads TGTGCCAGCACCGCTAGGGAGGGTACCGAGCAGTACTTC. Its protein is CASTAREGTEQYF.

This sequence joins TRBV6-5 and TRBJ1-1; D gene ambiguous. This CDR3 has 13 residues. V lost 3 bases to trimming and J lost 0 bases, with 5 bases between them. Germline assignment: CDR1 MNHEY and CDR2 SVGAGI. CDR3 in DNA: TGTGCCAGCAGTTATAAAATGAACACTGAAGCTTTCTTT. Protein: CASSYKMNTEAFF.

The chain carries TRBV19 and TRBJ1-4, with TRBD1 matching 7 bases. Germline lookup yields CDR1 LNHDA and CDR2 SQIVND (reference sequence). This CDR3 is 16 amino acids long. Trimming at V came to 5 bases and at J to 8 bases, leaving 14 bases not matched to a gene. As DNA, the CDR3 is TGTGCCAGTAGTCCAGGGGGACACTCGATGGGAGAAAAACTGTTTTTT. This encodes CASSPGGHSMGEKLFF.

The chain has TRBV7-2 and TRBJ2-5, with 9 bases identical to TRBD2. From germline, CDR1 is SGHTA and CDR2 FQGNSA. This CDR3 is 15 amino acids long. The trim removed 8 bases at V and 2 bases at J, leaving 9 bases unmatched. The CDR3: CASLRLAAEQETQYF. The CDR3 DNA sequence: TGTGCCAGCCTCCGACTAGCGGCCGAGCAAGAGACCCAGTACTTC.

The genes are TRBV5-1 and TRBJ2-2, with D possibly being TRBD2 (7 bases). This CDR3 is 16 amino acids long. Per germline, CDR1 SGHRS and CDR2 YFSETQ. V was trimmed by 4 bases and J by 2 bases, leaving 15 bases between them. CDR3 DNA: TGCGCCAGCAGCCCCTTGGGGGGGCTAAACACCGGGGAGCTGTTTTTT. It is translated as CASSPLGGLNTGELFF.

The V and J genes are TRBV5-1 and TRBJ2-7; tentative D call: TRBD2 (5 bases). Trimming left V 3 bases short and J 4 bases short, with 11 bases between. This CDR3 is built from 13 residues. Germline CDR1 is SGHRS and CDR2 is YFSETQ. In DNA, the CDR3 is TGCGCCAGCAGCTGGGGATCGGGGTACGAGCAGTACTTC. Translation gives CASSWGSGYEQYF.

The chain links TRBV7-9 to TRBJ2-7; 10 bases align to TRBD1. Germline V gene data show CDR1 as SEHNR and CDR2 as FQNEAQ (reference sequence). The V and J ends lost 6 bases and 7 bases, in that order; junction bases with no gene match: 6. CDR3 length: 13 amino acids. In DNA, the CDR3 is TGTGCCAGCAGACGGACAGGGGGAAGAGAGCAGTACTTC. Encoded protein: CASRRTGGREQYF. The full variable domain, completed using reference TRBV7-9 and TRBJ2-7, is DTGVSQNPRHKITKRGQNVTFRCDPISEHNRLYWYRQTLGQGPEFLTYFQNEAQLEKSRLLSDRFSAERPKGSFSTLEIQRTEQGDSAMYLCASRRTGGREQYFGPGTRLTVT.

This chain uses TRBV2 with TRBJ2-1, with TRBD1 matching 7 bases. The CDR3 covers 12 residues. CDR1 is SNHLY, CDR2 FYNNEI, per germline. The V gene end was trimmed by 7 bases and the J gene end by 7 bases; junction bases not matched to a gene: 4. The CDR3 region has the DNA TGTGCCAGCACCCGGACAGGAAATGAGCAGTTCTTC. It specifies CASTRTGNEQFF.